The rows below give T cell receptor beta chains drawn from one sample of a study of CD8 T cells in Susac syndrome. TCRdb re-analysed the immunoSEQ multiplex PCR reads in MiXCR, keeping a single row per CDR3 protein. The repertoire holds 140,000 or so distinct CDR3 sequences, with approximately 94% as singletons. The sequenced sample consisted of CD4+ T cells from PBMCs. All receptors come from a human donor with Susac syndrome. Both conserved end residues are part of each CDR3. Each record gives: D gene, clone size, J gene, V gene, CDR3 protein, CDR3 DNA. A D gene is named only where the DNA matches it firmly. Clone size appears in some rows only: once, few, many, or a class for an expanded clone.

>NA|few|TRBJ2-3|TRBV29-1
CSVEDGTDTQYF
TGCAGCGTTGAGGATGGTACAGATACGCAGTATTTT
>TRBD1|NA|TRBJ2-1|TRBV2
CASTRDSNEQFF
TGTGCCAGCACCCGGGACAGCAATGAGCAGTTCTTC
>NA|NA|TRBJ2-7|TRBV18
CASSPGARIGYEQYF
TGTGCCAGCTCACCAGGAGCCAGGATTGGGTACGAGCAGTACTTC
>NA|NA|TRBJ2-7|TRBV28
CASSWGQGGEQYF
TGTGCCAGCAGTTGGGGGCAGGGAGGCGAGCAGTACTTC
>NA|NA|TRBJ1-5|TRBV6-5
CASSYSAGLNQPQHF
TGTGCCAGCAGTTACTCGGCAGGGCTAAATCAGCCCCAGCATTTT
>NA|once|TRBJ1-1|TRBV11-1
CASNSAGSQAFF
TGTGCCAGCAACTCGGCGGGCTCCCAAGCTTTCTTT
>NA|NA|TRBJ1-4|TRBV12-3/TRBV12-4
CASSLDHLNEKLFF
TGTGCCAGCAGTTTAGACCACCTTAATGAAAAACTGTTTTTT
>NA|NA|TRBJ1-4|TRBV7-8
CASSKARQRNEKLFF
TGTGCCAGCAGCAAAGCTAGACAGAGGAATGAAAAACTGTTTTTT
>NA|NA|TRBJ1-2|TRBV6-5
CASRKPYGQSYGYTF
TGTGCCAGCAGAAAACCCTACGGACAGAGTTATGGCTACACCTTC
>TRBD1|NA|TRBJ1-4|TRBV29-1
CSVGDRGREKLFF
TGCAGCGTTGGGGACAGGGGGCGCGAAAAACTGTTTTTT
>NA|NA|TRBJ1-1|TRBV7-9
CASRRGMNTEAFF
TGTGCCAGCCGGCGGGGGATGAACACTGAAGCTTTCTTT
>NA|NA|TRBJ1-5|TRBV20-1
CSAGSQPQHF
TGCAGTGCCGGGAGTCAGCCCCAGCATTTT
>NA|NA|TRBJ2-3|TRBV20-1
CSPSGRGDGTQYF
TGCAGCCCCTCGGGGCGGGGTGATGGTACGCAGTATTTT
>NA|NA|TRBJ1-5|TRBV11-2
CASSVEVRQPQHF
TGTGCCAGCAGCGTTGAGGTTAGGCAGCCCCAGCATTTT
>NA|NA|TRBJ1-1|TRBV29-1
CSVETPGRPNTEAFF
TGCAGCGTTGAAACCCCGGGACGGCCGAACACTGAAGCTTTCTTT
>NA|NA|TRBJ1-4|TRBV15
CATSRDPQAEKLFF
TGTGCCACCAGCAGAGATCCCCAGGCTGAAAAACTGTTTTTT
>NA|NA|TRBJ1-5|TRBV3-1
CASSQQYNQPQHF
TGTGCCAGCAGCCAACAGTACAATCAGCCCCAGCATTTT
>NA|NA|TRBJ1-2|TRBV3-1
CASSPQGGNYGYTF
TGTGCCAGCAGCCCACAGGGCGGTAACTATGGCTACACCTTC
>NA|NA|TRBJ1-1|TRBV6-2/TRBV6-3
CASSFHVVNTEAFF
TGTGCCAGCAGTTTCCATGTTGTGAACACTGAAGCTTTCTTT
>TRBD1|NA|TRBJ1-2|TRBV6-6
CASSRQGSYGYTF
TGTGCCAGCAGCCGACAGGGGTCATATGGCTACACCTTC
>TRBD1|NA|TRBJ1-1|TRBV3-1
CASSQRGAPGTGNTEAFF
TGTGCCAGCAGCCAAAGGGGGGCCCCCGGGACAGGGAACACTGAAGCTTTCTTT
>TRBD1|NA|TRBJ2-7|TRBV18
CASSLYQDRNEQYF
TGTGCCAGCTCACTCTATCAGGACAGGAACGAGCAGTACTTC
>NA|NA|TRBJ2-2|TRBV5-1
CASSLLGGTGELFF
TGCGCCAGCAGCCTCCTGGGGGGCACCGGGGAGCTGTTTTTT
>NA|NA|TRBJ1-2|TRBV12-3/TRBV12-4
CASSFLAVGYGYTF
TGTGCCAGCAGTTTCTTGGCTGTCGGCTATGGCTACACCTTC
>NA|NA|TRBJ2-5|TRBV6-5
CASSYSMPEETQYF
TGTGCCAGCAGTTACTCGATGCCCGAGGAGACCCAGTACTTC
>TRBD1|NA|TRBJ1-6|TRBV20-1
CSAREGTGDNSPLHF
TGCAGTGCTAGAGAAGGGACAGGGGATAATTCACCCCTCCACTTT
>TRBD2|NA|TRBJ2-3|TRBV29-1
CSVVGRGAITDTQYF
TGCAGCGTTGTAGGGCGGGGGGCCATCACAGATACGCAGTATTTT
>NA|NA|TRBJ2-3|TRBV18
CASSPTRGNTDTQYF
TGTGCCAGCTCACCAACGAGGGGGAACACAGATACGCAGTATTTT
>TRBD2|NA|TRBJ2-7|TRBV28
CASSLGTSGSWVYEQYF
TGTGCCAGCAGTCTCGGGACTAGCGGGTCTTGGGTCTACGAGCAGTACTTC
>TRBD2|NA|TRBJ2-5|TRBV29-1
CSVGDSGAKETQYF
TGCAGCGTCGGGGATAGCGGGGCCAAAGAGACCCAGTACTTC
>TRBD2|NA|TRBJ2-7|TRBV29-1
CSALAGESRYEQYF
TGCAGCGCCCTAGCGGGAGAGTCGCGATACGAGCAGTACTTC
>NA|NA|TRBJ2-3|TRBV20-1
CSASEATQYF
TGCAGTGCTTCAGAGGCAACGCAGTATTTT
>NA|NA|TRBJ2-7|TRBV20-1
CSAGSSYEQYF
TGCAGTGCTGGGAGCTCCTACGAGCAGTACTTC
>TRBD1|NA|TRBJ1-4|TRBV28
CASSSPRGGTGEKLFF
TGTGCCAGCAGTTCTCCTAGGGGTGGGACAGGGGAAAAACTGTTTTTT
>TRBD2|NA|TRBJ2-1|TRBV4-1
CASSQGWASGRRRNEQFF
TGCGCCAGCAGCCAAGGTTGGGCTAGCGGGAGGAGGCGCAATGAGCAGTTCTTC
>NA|NA|TRBJ1-1|TRBV25-1
CASSPTAGTAGGAEAFF
TGTGCCAGCAGTCCTACCGCCGGGACCGCGGGGGGAGCTGAAGCTTTCTTT
>TRBD2|NA|TRBJ2-7|TRBV29-1
CSVNGGAYEQYF
TGCAGCGTCAATGGGGGGGCCTACGAGCAGTACTTC
>NA|NA|TRBJ2-7|TRBV4-1
CASSQGTGYEQYF
TGCGCCAGCAGCCAAGGTACGGGATACGAGCAGTACTTC
>TRBD1|NA|TRBJ1-1|TRBV20-1
CSAYRGPMNTEAFF
TGCAGTGCTTACAGGGGGCCGATGAACACTGAAGCTTTCTTT
>NA|NA|TRBJ1-1|TRBV20-1
CSASIGVGTEAFF
TGCAGTGCTAGCATAGGGGTTGGCACTGAAGCTTTCTTT
>NA|NA|TRBJ1-3|TRBV9
CASSGKKAGANTIYF
TGTGCCAGCAGCGGAAAGAAGGCTGGAGCGAACACCATATATTTT
>TRBD1|NA|TRBJ2-7|TRBV4-1
CASSPGGRGSSYEQYF
TGCGCCAGCAGCCCAGGAGGCAGGGGGAGCTCCTACGAGCAGTACTTC
>TRBD2|NA|TRBJ2-5|TRBV3-1
CASSLRLAGGKETQYF
TGTGCCAGCAGCCTGAGACTAGCGGGAGGGAAGGAGACCCAGTACTTC
>NA|NA|TRBJ1-6|TRBV12-3/TRBV12-4
CASSRTENSPLHF
TGTGCCAGCTCTAGGACAGAAAATTCACCCCTCCACTTT
>TRBD2|NA|TRBJ2-7|TRBV6-4
CASSTLAGKYEQYF
TGTGCCAGCAGTACACTAGCGGGGAAATACGAGCAGTACTTC
>NA|NA|TRBJ2-7|TRBV18
CASSPEVSSYEQYF
TGTGCCAGCTCACCAGAGGTCTCCTCCTACGAGCAGTACTTC